The 9 T cell receptor beta chains reported below all come from one sample, sequenced in a study of blood T cell repertoires in COVID-19. The data were produced by immunoSEQ multiplex PCR, yet TCRdb's version contains in-frame clones alone and is incomplete. The repertoire has a few hundred thousand clones, around 90% of them found once; the top ten carry 6.5% to 8%. The material sequenced was peripheral blood. All receptors come from a woman aged 25 to 39 with COVID-19, enrolled during active disease.

The J gene is TRBJ1-3, the V gene TRBV12-3 or TRBV12-4, with D unclear. V dropped 7 bases and J dropped 2 bases, with 9 bases sitting between them. The CDR3 is 13 residues long. The CDR3 is CASNPRAGNTIYF. In DNA form, the CDR3 reads TGTGCCAGCAACCCGCGGGCTGGAAACACCATATATTTT.

The chain has TRBV3-1 (or the pseudogene TRBV3-2) and TRBJ2-3; 9 bases agree with TRBD2. Losses at the gene ends were 4 bases for V and 1 base for J; bases not matched to a gene: 6. The CDR3 contains 16 residues. In germline, CDR1 is LGHDT, CDR2 YNNKEL (reference sequence). CDR3 sequence (DNA): TGTGCCAGCAGCCCCCGGATAGCGGGGGGCACAGATACGCAGTATTTT. Its translation is CASSPRIAGGTDTQYF.

The chain recombines TRBV5-1 with TRBJ2-1; 9 bases are shared with TRBD2. Trimming took 0 bases from V and 5 from J; bases not matched to a gene: 9. CDR1 is SGHRS, CDR2 YFSETQ, per germline. This CDR3 comprises 17 residues. CDR3 loop: CASSLVLAGHANNEQFF. In DNA form, the CDR3 reads TGCGCCAGCAGCTTGGTGCTAGCGGGACACGCAAACAATGAGCAGTTCTTC. Combining the CDR3 with reference TRBV5-1 and TRBJ2-1 gives the whole variable domain KAGVTQTPRYLIKTRGQQVTLSCSPISGHRSVSWYQQTPGQGLQFLFEYFSETQRNKGNFPGRFSGRQFSNSRSEMNVSTLELGDSALYLCASSLVLAGHANNEQFFGPGTRLTVL.

The rearrangement links TRBV7-9 to TRBJ1-2, with 7 bases matching TRBD1. The CDR3 is 14 amino acids. With V trimmed by 4 bases and J by 4 bases, 6 bases remained unmatched. Germline lookup yields CDR1 SEHNR and CDR2 FQNEAQ (reference sequence). CDR3 DNA: TGTGCCAGCAGCTCCCCGGGACAGCCCTATGGCTACACCTTC. Translation gives CASSSPGQPYGYTF.

Here the CDR3 reads CASSDSGGPGKLFF. The CDR3 nucleotides are TGTGCCAGCAGTGATAGTGGCGGCCCGGGAAAACTGTTTTTT. This chain uses TRBV25-1 with TRBJ1-4, with D hard to call. CDR3 length: 14 amino acids. Germline CDR1 MGHDK, CDR2 SYGVNS. V was cut by 3 bases and J by 10 bases, with 15 bases left in between. Together with reference TRBV25-1 and TRBJ1-4, the CDR3 gives the full variable domain: EADIYQTPRYLVIGTGKKITLECSQTMGHDKMYWYQQDPGMELHLIHYSYGVNSTEKGDLSSESTVSRIRTEHFPLTLESARPSHTSQYLCASSDSGGPGKLFFGSGTQLSVL.

Concerning this clone: This same CDR3 is encoded by further DNA sequences in the sample. V usage is TRBV9 and J usage is TRBJ1-4, with D possibly TRBD1 on 5 matching bases. Trimming took off 0 bases at V and 5 bases at J, with 11 bases between the two ends. Germline CDR1 reads SGDLS; CDR2 reads YYNGEE. The CDR3 has 15 amino acids. CDR3 bases: TGTGCCAGCAGCGTAGGGCAGGGCACAAATGAAAAACTGTTTTTT. Protein sequence: CASSVGQGTNEKLFF.

J is TRBJ2-1 and V is TRBV5-1; D is possibly TRBD2 (6 bases). The CDR3 is 13 residues long. The germline gives CDR1 SGHRS, CDR2 YFSETQ. With 2 bases removed from V and 9 bases from J, the gap between germline ends came to 12 bases. DNA for the CDR3: TGCGCCAGCAGCTTAGGCGGGACGGTTGAGCAGTTCTTC. Its translation: CASSLGGTVEQFF.

The chain couples TRBV5-6 to TRBJ1-2; D perhaps matches TRBD1 (6 bases). CDR1 SGHDT and CDR2 YYEEEE come from the germline V gene. The V end was cut by 4 bases, the J end by 5 bases, with 24 bases between. The CDR3 extends over 17 amino acids. The CDR3 here is CASSQWTDLNPGYGYTF. The CDR3 region has the DNA TGTGCCAGCAGCCAATGGACAGATCTCAACCCGGGGTATGGCTACACCTTC.

The chain combines TRBV5-1 with TRBJ2-7, with 7 bases matching TRBD2. This CDR3 spans 19 amino acids. Germline values: CDR1 SGHRS, CDR2 YFSETQ. J gave up 2 bases and V 0 bases, and 17 bases lay outside the gene matches. The CDR3 DNA is TGCGCCAGCAGCTTGGGCCTCCGTGACAGCAGGGCGGGAGCCTACGAGCAGTACTTC. Translation gives CASSLGLRDSRAGAYEQYF.